This TCR beta chain was sequenced during a study of blood T cell repertoires in COVID-19. For the study at large: There were acute and convalescent COVID-19 samples, and they came from the United States, Italy and Spain. Sample material is recorded as cDNA or gDNA derived from T cells, B-cell-depleted T cells, or PBMCs.

In the authors' methods: Researchers report that nucleated cell counts were estimated from reference gene primer amplification. Assay used: immunoSEQ multiplex PCR; TCRdb lists only in-frame clones, some missing. The DNA was the basis for D and trimming; V, J and clone size are from that table. The repertoire has about 350,000 clones, 90% to 95% of them found once; the top ten carry 3% to 4%. This receptor was taken from a woman aged 18-29 years who had recovered from COVID-19. The specimen was peripheral blood.

CDR3 residues: CASSDHDSSPNTGELFF. CDR3 nucleotides: TGTGCCAGCAGCGACCACGACTCCTCGCCGAACACCGGGGAGCTGTTTTTT. The genes are TRBV9 and TRBJ2-2, with no clear D. V lost 3 bases and J lost 0, with 15 bases in between. CDR3 size: 17 residues. Germline V gene sequence: CDR1 SGDLS, CDR2 YYNGEE. The full variable domain, its missing parts supplied by reference TRBV9 and TRBJ2-2, is DSGVTQTPKHLITATGQRVTLRCSPRSGDLSVYWYQQSLDQGLQFLIQYYNGEERAKGNILERFSAQQFPDLHSELNLSSLELGDSALYFCASSDHDSSPNTGELFFGEGSRLTVL.